The rows below give T cell receptor beta chains drawn from one sample of a study of cytomegalovirus exposure and HLA in healthy donors. Some clones are missing from TCRdb's copy, which holds only in-frame ones; the method was immunoSEQ multiplex PCR. The sample lists some 120,000 clones, approximately 80% occurring once. The sequencing input was PBMCs. The receptors shown here come from a human donor in good health. CDR3s include the opening cysteine and the closing phenylalanine or tryptophan. A D gene is named only where the DNA matches it firmly. The size entry is marked missing in some rows and otherwise reads once, few, many or a size class.

V gene	D gene	clone size	J gene	CDR3 protein	CDR3 DNA
TRBV5-1	TRBD1	few	TRBJ1-1	CASSLTGGTEAFF	TGCGCCAGCAGCTTGACAGGGGGGACTGAAGCTTTCTTT
TRBV5-4	NA	NA	TRBJ1-3	CASSSQGNTIYF	TGTGCCAGCAGCTCCCAGGGAAACACCATATATTTT
TRBV4-1	NA	NA	TRBJ1-5	CASSQGHSSNQPQHF	TGCGCCAGCAGCCAGGGACATTCCAGCAATCAGCCCCAGCATTTT
TRBV27	TRBD2	NA	TRBJ2-3	CASSLRLAGSTQYF	TGTGCCAGCAGTTTACGCCTAGCGGGGTCTACGCAGTATTTT
TRBV28	NA	NA	TRBJ1-3	CASSFLSAGLPSGNTIYF	TGTGCCAGCAGTTTCCTATCGGCAGGCCTACCATCTGGAAACACCATATATTTT
TRBV9	NA	NA	TRBJ2-3	CASSAEGGTDTQYF	TGTGCCAGCAGCGCCGAGGGGGGCACAGATACGCAGTATTTT
TRBV18	NA	NA	TRBJ2-7	CASSPPESAGPYYEQYF	TGTGCCAGCTCACCACCTGAATCGGCAGGGCCTTATTACGAGCAGTACTTC
TRBV18	TRBD1	NA	TRBJ1-2	CASSPGQGAVGYTF	TGTGCCAGCTCCCCGGGACAGGGGGCGGTTGGCTACACCTTC
TRBV15	TRBD2	NA	TRBJ2-1	CATSRAGLGLYNEQFF	TGTGCCACCAGCAGGGCCGGACTAGGGCTATACAATGAGCAGTTCTTC
TRBV15	NA	NA	TRBJ2-7	CATSRGRASYEQYF	TGTGCCACCAGCAGAGGCAGGGCTTCCTACGAGCAGTACTTC
TRBV4-1	NA	NA	TRBJ2-1	CASSQVLAGAPNEQFF	TGCGCCAGCAGCCAAGTGCTGGCGGGGGCCCCGAATGAGCAGTTCTTC
TRBV6-5	TRBD1	NA	TRBJ1-2	CASSRDSTYGYTF	TGTGCCAGCAGCCGGGACAGCACCTATGGCTACACCTTC
TRBV6-5	NA	NA	TRBJ1-6	CASNPAFQDNSPLHF	TGTGCCAGCAACCCCGCGTTTCAGGATAATTCACCCCTCCACTTT
TRBV18	NA	NA	TRBJ1-4	CASSPNLAGTNEKLFF	TGTGCCAGCTCACCCAACCTCGCCGGGACTAATGAAAAACTGTTTTTT
TRBV5-1	TRBD1	NA	TRBJ1-4	CASSTGGDGEKLFF	TGCGCCAGCAGCACAGGGGGGGACGGTGAAAAACTGTTTTTT
TRBV2	TRBD1	NA	TRBJ2-7	CASSTGTGDHEQYF	TGTGCCAGCAGTACCGGGACAGGGGACCACGAGCAGTACTTC
TRBV27	NA	NA	TRBJ1-4	CASSLIGGREKLFF	TGTGCCAGCAGTTTAATTGGGGGCCGCGAAAAACTGTTTTTT
TRBV4-1	NA	NA	TRBJ2-3	CASSRGVDTQYF	TGCGCCAGCAGCCGGGGAGTAGATACGCAGTATTTT
TRBV5-1	TRBD1	NA	TRBJ2-5	CASRSPTGPGETQYF	TGCGCCAGCAGATCCCCGACAGGGCCCGGAGAGACCCAGTACTTC
TRBV5-4	NA	NA	TRBJ2-1	CASSLDASVHEQFF	TGTGCCAGCAGCTTGGATGCCAGCGTCCATGAGCAGTTCTTC
TRBV6-5	NA	few	TRBJ2-7	CASGRGTSSYEQYF	TGTGCCAGCGGAAGGGGGACCAGCTCCTACGAGCAGTACTTC
TRBV28	NA	NA	TRBJ1-3	CASSFSKGFGNTIYF	TGTGCCAGCAGTTTTTCAAAGGGGTTTGGAAACACCATATATTTT
TRBV7-2	NA	NA	TRBJ1-4	CASSLTGTNEKLFF	TGTGCCAGCAGCTTAACCGGGACTAATGAAAAACTGTTTTTT
TRBV19	TRBD2	NA	TRBJ2-1	CASSPSPAGAMNEQFF	TGTGCCAGTAGTCCCTCCCCAGCGGGGGCTATGAATGAGCAGTTCTTC
TRBV27	NA	NA	TRBJ1-3	CASSPGRGSGNTIYF	TGTGCCAGCAGTCCCGGCAGGGGATCTGGAAACACCATATATTTT
TRBV19	NA	NA	TRBJ1-6	CASSIDSQYNSPLHF	TGTGCCAGTAGTATAGACTCACAATATAATTCACCCCTCCACTTT
TRBV7-9	NA	NA	TRBJ1-1	CASSPGGATEAFF	TGTGCCAGCAGCCCCGGGGGGGCCACTGAAGCTTTCTTT
TRBV7-2	TRBD2	once	TRBJ2-3	CASSTGLARDTQYF	TGTGCCAGCAGCACGGGACTAGCGAGAGATACGCAGTATTTT
TRBV19	TRBD2	NA	TRBJ2-5	CASRPGLAGGIEETQYF	TGTGCCAGTAGACCCGGTCTCGCGGGGGGAATAGAAGAGACCCAGTACTTC
TRBV9	TRBD2	NA	TRBJ2-7	CASSLVGASGDEQYF	TGTGCCAGCAGCCTGGTAGGGGCTAGCGGTGACGAGCAGTACTTC
TRBV2	NA	NA	TRBJ2-5	CASSEAPGGGRLETQYF	TGTGCCAGCAGTGAAGCGCCTGGGGGGGGCCGATTGGAGACCCAGTACTTC
TRBV2	NA	NA	TRBJ1-5	CASSGGHQNQSQHF	TGTGCCAGCAGTGGTGGCCACCAGAATCAGTCCCAGCATTTT
TRBV10-1	NA	NA	TRBJ2-3	CASSDGGIDTQYF	TGCGCCAGCAGTGACGGCGGGATCGATACGCAGTATTTT
TRBV7-6	TRBD1	NA	TRBJ1-2	CASSQRGTGDGYTF	TGTGCCAGCAGCCAGAGAGGGACAGGGGATGGCTACACCTTC
TRBV7-8	TRBD2	NA	TRBJ2-7	CASSLELAGYEQYF	TGTGCCAGCAGCTTGGAGCTAGCGGGCTACGAGCAGTACTTC
TRBV19	NA	NA	TRBJ1-4	CASSTTNSGTGAEKLFF	TGTGCCAGTAGTACAACTAATTCCGGGACGGGAGCGGAAAAACTGTTTTTT
TRBV7-9	TRBD1	few	TRBJ1-2	CASSRDRVNGYTF	TGTGCCAGCAGCCGGGACAGGGTGAATGGCTACACCTTC
TRBV6-5	TRBD1	NA	TRBJ1-5	CASRRDSNQPQHF	TGTGCCAGCAGAAGGGACAGTAATCAGCCCCAGCATTTT
TRBV5-1	NA	NA	TRBJ2-1	CASSLGQGYNEQFF	TGCGCCAGCAGCTTGGGTCAGGGGTACAATGAGCAGTTCTTC
TRBV5-8	NA	NA	TRBJ1-5	CASSLFRGIFGFNQPQHF	TGTGCCAGCAGCTTATTTCGGGGGATATTTGGTTTCAATCAGCCCCAGCATTTT
TRBV7-2	TRBD1	NA	TRBJ1-2	CASSPGTGEWYGYTF	TGTGCCAGCAGCCCAGGGACAGGGGAATGGTATGGCTACACCTTC
TRBV4-1	NA	few	TRBJ2-1	CASSQREETNNEQFF	TGCGCCAGCAGCCAAAGGGAGGAGACAAACAATGAGCAGTTCTTC
TRBV5-1	TRBD1	few	TRBJ1-1	CASSRDREYTEAFF	TGCGCCAGCAGTCGTGACAGGGAGTACACTGAAGCTTTCTTT
TRBV2	TRBD1	NA	TRBJ2-2	CASSWDRGLVGTGELFF	TGTGCCAGCTCATGGGACAGGGGGCTGGTGGGGACCGGGGAGCTGTTTTTT
TRBV7-9	TRBD2	NA	TRBJ2-7	CASSTRTSPNAYEQYF	TGTGCCAGCAGCACCCGGACTAGCCCGAACGCCTACGAGCAGTACTTC
TRBV4-1	TRBD2	NA	TRBJ2-7	CASSQGVGRVRSGEQYF	TGCGCCAGCAGCCAAGGGGTAGGGAGGGTACGATCAGGCGAGCAGTACTTC
TRBV29-1	NA	NA	TRBJ1-1	CSVSDSYQAFF	TGCAGCGTTTCGGACAGTTATCAAGCTTTCTTT
TRBV6-6	TRBD1	once	TRBJ1-2	CASSRDRPNYGYTF	TGTGCCAGCAGTCGGGACAGGCCTAACTATGGCTACACCTTC
TRBV19	NA	NA	TRBJ1-2	CASSKGHGLNYGYTF	TGTGCCAGTAGTAAAGGACATGGATTGAACTATGGCTACACCTTC
TRBV6-6	TRBD1	NA	TRBJ2-7	CASSYSRQGYEQYF	TGTGCCAGCAGTTACTCACGACAGGGCTACGAGCAGTACTTC
TRBV18	TRBD2	NA	TRBJ2-3	CASSPTSGVPDTQYF	TGTGCCAGCTCACCAACTAGCGGGGTCCCAGATACGCAGTATTTT
TRBV2	NA	NA	TRBJ1-5	CASGNSNQPQHF	TGTGCCAGTGGCAATAGCAATCAGCCCCAGCATTTT
TRBV7-6	NA	NA	TRBJ2-7	CASSLVDSDYEQYF	TGTGCCAGCAGCTTAGTCGACAGCGACTACGAGCAGTACTTC
TRBV5-5	NA	NA	TRBJ1-1	CASSLPREGSEAFF	TGTGCCAGCAGCCTCCCAAGGGAGGGCTCTGAAGCTTTCTTT